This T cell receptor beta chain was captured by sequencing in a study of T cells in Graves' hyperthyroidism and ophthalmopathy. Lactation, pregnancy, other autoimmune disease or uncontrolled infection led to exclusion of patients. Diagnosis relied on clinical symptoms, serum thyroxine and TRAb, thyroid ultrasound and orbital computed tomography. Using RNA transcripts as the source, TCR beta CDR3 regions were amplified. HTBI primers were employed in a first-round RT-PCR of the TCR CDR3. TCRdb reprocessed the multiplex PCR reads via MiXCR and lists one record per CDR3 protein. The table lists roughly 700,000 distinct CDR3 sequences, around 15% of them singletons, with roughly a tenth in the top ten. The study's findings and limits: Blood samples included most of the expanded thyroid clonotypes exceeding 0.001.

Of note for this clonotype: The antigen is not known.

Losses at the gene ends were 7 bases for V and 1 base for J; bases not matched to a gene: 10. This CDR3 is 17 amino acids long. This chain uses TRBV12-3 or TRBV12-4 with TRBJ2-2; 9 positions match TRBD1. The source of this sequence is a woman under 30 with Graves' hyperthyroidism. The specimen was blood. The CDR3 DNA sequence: TGTGCCAGCAATGAGGCCGGGACAGGGAAGAACACCGGGGAGCTGTTTTTT. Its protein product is CASNEAGTGKNTGELFF.